The present T cell receptor (beta chain) was sequenced within a study of T cells in Graves' hyperthyroidism and ophthalmopathy. General observations from the study: In simple terms, a model built on 13 V-J features told ophthalmopathy apart from stable hyperthyroidism.

RNA transcripts gave rise to amplified TCR beta CDR3 regions. HTBI primers were the set used in a first-round RT-PCR of the TCR CDR3. TCRdb re-derived calls from the multiplex PCR reads in MiXCR, one entry per CDR3 protein. The table records under 650,000 distinct CDR3 sequences, 15% to 20% of them present only once. Points on this clonotype: Antigen unknown.

The source material was blood. The sequence derives from a woman aged 30 to 39 with Graves' hyperthyroidism.

DNA of the CDR3: TGTGCCAGCAATAGACCGGGGACAGGGGGTAATGGCTACACCTTC. It codes for CASNRPGTGGNGYTF. The chain has TRBV28 and TRBJ1-2; 11 bases align to TRBD1. Germline CDR1 MDHEN, CDR2 SYDVKM. V lost 7 bases to trimming and J lost 6 bases; unmatched junction nucleotides: 10. The CDR3 contains 15 residues.